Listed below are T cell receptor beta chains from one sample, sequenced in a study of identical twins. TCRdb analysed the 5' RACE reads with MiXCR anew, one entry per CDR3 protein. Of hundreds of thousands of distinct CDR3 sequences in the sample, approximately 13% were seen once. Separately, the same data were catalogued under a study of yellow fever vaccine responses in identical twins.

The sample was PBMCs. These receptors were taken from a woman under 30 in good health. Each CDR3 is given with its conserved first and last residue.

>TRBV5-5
CASSPLGVPQETQYF
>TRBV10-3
CAISQTGNTEAFF
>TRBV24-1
CATSDQGVGTQYF
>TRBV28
CASRKDRIGGYTF
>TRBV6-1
CASSLQIYLLENTEAFF
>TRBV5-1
CASSLRWEREDTQYF
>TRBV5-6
CASSDQTASDTQYF
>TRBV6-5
CASSFSVAREYNEQFF
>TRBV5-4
CASSLFSMGNEQFF
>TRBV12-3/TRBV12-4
CASSSSGSEQFF
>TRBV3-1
CASSPAPGTEAFF
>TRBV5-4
CASSLAGALPYEQYF
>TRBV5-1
CASSSGLAGGFGETQYF
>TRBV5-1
CASSLTSDSYNEQFF
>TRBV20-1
CSAREGGGPPYEQYF
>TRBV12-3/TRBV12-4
CASSLAGGHGYTF
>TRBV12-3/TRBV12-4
CASTRTGGPGELFF
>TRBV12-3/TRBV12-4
CASSFSEGLEQYF
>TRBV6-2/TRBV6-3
CASRTSGGAINEQFF
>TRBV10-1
CASRAGGSNEQFF
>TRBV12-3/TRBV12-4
CASSFGQPSQGPQHF
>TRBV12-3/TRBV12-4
CASSFSGNTEAFF
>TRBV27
CASSLSRQFNNEQFF
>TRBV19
CASSIPSNYGYTF
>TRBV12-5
CASGFRPEMNTEAFF
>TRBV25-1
CASSVTSGGTGELFF
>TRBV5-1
CASSLVLQMSYNEQFF
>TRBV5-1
CASSLGDSGSYEQYF
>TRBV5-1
CASSPRGPGANVLTF
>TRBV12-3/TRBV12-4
CASRTGRALGEQFF
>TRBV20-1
CSARAPAAGDVGAKNIQYF
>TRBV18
CASSHAEQGENEQFF
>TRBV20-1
CSARGAGEVPGELFF
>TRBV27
CASSFLAGAGELFF
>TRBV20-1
CSARDLGSDTGELFF
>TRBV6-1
CASSTAGTGKNIQYF
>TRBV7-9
CASSLVASNTEAFF
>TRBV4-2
CASSQDRGGARVQYF
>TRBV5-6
CASSLYIATGVLYNEQFF
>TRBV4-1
CASSLTGTVPNTGELFF
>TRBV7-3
CASSLGGTGVKEQFF
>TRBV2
CTSLWTPNTGELFF
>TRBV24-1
CATSGDRENSPLHF
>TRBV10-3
CAISGVSYNEQFF
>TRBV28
CASTSIGAAGNTIYF
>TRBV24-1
CATSDRDRGGNEQFF
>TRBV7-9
CASSFTGTKQFF
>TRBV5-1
CASSSYGVSTGRETQYF